This TCR beta chain is from a study of shared clonotypes between healthy human individuals. Study-wide results and limits: Generation of non-shared clonotypes was less probable than generation of clonotypes shared by all four donors. The genetic and exposure-history diversity represented was limited by few donors.

Naivety among CD8 cells was defined by CD45RO negativity and positive CCR7 selection, thereby excluding terminally differentiated effector memory CD45RA+ cells. Sorted-subset replicate PCR reactions contained around 220 ng DNA, corresponding to about 30,000 T cell genomes. The repertoire was sequenced with immunoSEQ multiplex PCR; TCRdb's copy has only in-frame clones and lacks some. The sample lists over 800,000 clones; approximately 92% were seen once. Concerning this clone itself: As yet, its antigen is unknown.

The CDR3 sequence is 15 residues long. V lost 4 bases and J 1 base, leaving 12 bases between the germline ends. Germline V gene lookup returns CDR1 SEHNR and CDR2 FQNEAQ (reference sequence). The receptor was isolated from a man aged 25-45 years in good health. The chain recombines TRBV7-9 with TRBJ2-3; D may match TRBD1 or TRBD2 (5 bases each). The sequencing input was naive CD8+ T cells sorted from blood. The CDR3 loop reads CASSYRGGGTDTQYF. As DNA, the CDR3 is TGTGCCAGCAGCTACCGGGGCGGCGGCACAGATACGCAGTATTTT. The full variable domain, its missing parts supplied by reference TRBV7-9 and TRBJ2-3, is DTGVSQNPRHKITKRGQNVTFRCDPISEHNRLYWYRQTLGQGPEFLTYFQNEAQLEKSRLLSDRFSAERPKGSFSTLEIQRTEQGDSAMYLCASSYRGGGTDTQYFGPGTRLTVL.